These 32 T cell receptor beta chains share one sample of origin, sequenced in a study of T cells after yellow fever vaccination (dated by TCRdb to about 2019). The treatment or condition label for this specimen denotes: live attenuated yellow fever vaccine strain. The library was obtained by 5' RACE. TCRdb names Illumina NovaSeq 6000 as the instrument used. TCRdb itself trimmed the public reads at Q25 with fastp, ran MiXCR and retained productive beta chains. Merged by CDR3 protein, the rows form single entries marked with the most common genes and DNA. The table for this sample lists fewer than 350,000 distinct CDR3 sequences; 3.5% to 4.5% of them were counted only once. Of the sample, just under 20% falls within the top ten clones. The source was PBMCs, collected 15 days after the yellow fever booster vaccination. Every receptor here comes from a man younger than 35 who received the YFV17D yellow fever vaccine.

The sample holds a few counts of this clonotype. V is TRBV25-1 and J is TRBJ2-3; 11 positions agree with TRBD1. J was trimmed by 2 bases and V by 3 bases; bases with no gene match: 1. CDR1 is MGHDK, CDR2 SYGVNS, per germline. The CDR3 is 15 residues long. Written as DNA, the CDR3 is TGTGCCAGCAGTGACGGACAGGGGGCCACAGATACGCAGTATTTT. Protein: CASSDGQGATDTQYF.

V and J are TRBV27 and TRBJ2-7; D may be TRBD1 (5 bases). Trimming took off 6 bases at V and 4 bases at J, with 16 bases between the two ends. The CDR3 runs to 14 residues. Germline CDR1 is MNHEY and CDR2 is SMNVEV (reference sequence). The DNA for the CDR3 is TGTGCCAGCAGACCAAGACAGACTGTGTACGAGCAGTACTTC. The encoded protein is CASRPRQTVYEQYF.

This clonotype was seen repeatedly, ten times or more. The CDR3 protein is CASSQGVSGGAQETQYF. In DNA, the CDR3 is TGCGCCAGCAGCCAAGGGGTTAGCGGGGGGGCACAAGAGACCCAGTACTTC. This chain joins TRBV4-3 and TRBJ2-5; 11 bases align to TRBD2. This CDR3 contains 17 residues. V gave up 1 base and J gave up 2 bases; unmatched junction bases: 6. Germline V gene data show CDR1 as LGHNA and CDR2 as YSLEER.

There are many counts of this clonotype. J is TRBJ1-1 and V is TRBV4-3; a weak D match, TRBD1 (5 bases). Germline loops: CDR1 LGHNA, CDR2 YSLEER. This CDR3 is built from 15 residues. V was pared by 0 bases and J by 5 bases, with 13 bases between. CDR3 nucleotide sequence: TGCGCCAGCAGCCAAGATTACCAGGGATGGACTGAAGCTTTCTTT. Its translation: CASSQDYQGWTEAFF.

This clonotype was observed at least ten times. The chain is built from TRBV5-1 and TRBJ2-6; 8 positions agree with TRBD1. J gave up 2 bases and V 4 bases, and 2 bases lay outside the gene matches. This CDR3 region has 15 residues. Germline V gene sequence: CDR1 SGHRS, CDR2 YFSETQ. CDR3 residues: CASSEQGAGANVLTF. DNA of the CDR3: TGCGCCAGCAGCGAACAGGGGGCTGGGGCCAACGTCCTGACTTTC.

This clonotype was recorded a few times. This chain uses TRBV18 with TRBJ1-1; D unclear. Germline assignment: CDR1 KGHSH and CDR2 LQKENI. Trimming stripped 0 bases from V and 3 bases from J, with 8 bases between. The CDR3 extends over 14 amino acids. CDR3 in DNA: TGTGCCAGCTCACCACCTTCGTATTACACTGAAGCTTTCTTT. Residues: CASSPPSYYTEAFF. Using reference TRBV18 and TRBJ1-1 for the parts outside the CDR3, the full variable domain is NAGVMQNPRHLVRRRGQEARLRCSPMKGHSHVYWYRQLPEEGLKFMVYLQKENIIDESGMPKERFSAEFPKEGPSILRIQQVVRGDSAAYFCASSPPSYYTEAFFGQGTRLTVV.

The sample holds a few counts of this clonotype. This chain joins TRBV20-1 and TRBJ1-3; D is perhaps TRBD1 (6 bases). The CDR3 loop spans 14 amino acids. Trimming pared 2 bases from V and 4 bases from J, leaving 12 bases between. Germline-derived CDR1 and CDR2 are DFQATT and SNEGSKA (reference sequence). The CDR3 DNA sequence: TGCAGTGCTAGACCGGGGGCGGGAGGAAACACCATATATTTT. Translation: CSARPGAGGNTIYF.

This clonotype was observed a few times. This sequence joins TRBV7-3 and TRBJ2-7; D remains unclear. Trimming cost V 5 bases and J 6 bases, with 17 bases left between them. Germline V gene sequence: CDR1 SGHTA, CDR2 FQGTGA. This CDR3 is built from 14 residues. The CDR3 spells CASSASGPWGEQYF. The DNA of the CDR3 is TGTGCCAGCAGCGCCTCGGGCCCCTGGGGCGAGCAGTACTTC.

The genes are TRBV20-1 and TRBJ2-1; 8 bases match TRBD1. Germline V gene sequence: CDR1 DFQATT, CDR2 SNEGSKA (reference sequence). The CDR3 is 15 residues long. The ends lost 0 bases at V and 7 bases at J; junction bases unmatched: 8. In DNA, the CDR3 is TGCAGTGCTAGAGATAACCAGGGGGCATGGAATGAGCAGTTCTTC. This translates into CSARDNQGAWNEQFF.

This clonotype was recorded at least ten times. The genes are TRBV28 and TRBJ2-3, with 8 bases that match TRBD2. There are 14 residues in the CDR3. Per the germline V gene, CDR1 is MDHEN and CDR2 is SYDVKM. V was clipped by 4 bases and J by 5 bases; unmatched bases: 5. The CDR3 loop is CASSSGLAIDTQYF. For the CDR3, the DNA is TGTGCCAGCAGTTCAGGACTAGCCATAGATACGCAGTATTTT. The full variable domain, rest sourced from reference TRBV28 and TRBJ2-3, is DVKVTQSSRYLVKRTGEKVFLECVQDMDHENMFWYRQDPGLGLRLIYFSYDVKMKEKGDIPEGYSVSREKKERFSLILESASTNQTSMYLCASSSGLAIDTQYFGPGTRLTVL.

The chain links TRBV12-3 or TRBV12-4 to TRBJ1-5, with 8 positions matching TRBD1. The trim removed 6 bases at V and 3 bases at J, leaving 4 bases unmatched. The CDR3 contains 14 residues. This chain's CDR3 is CASRGTGDNQPQHF. In nucleotides, the CDR3 is TGTGCCAGCAGGGGGACAGGAGACAATCAGCCCCAGCATTTT.

This clonotype was seen at least ten times. This chain connects TRBV6-5 to TRBJ2-5; TRBD1 matches at 8 bases. The germline V gene encodes CDR1 MNHEY and CDR2 SVGAGI. The CDR3 is made up of 15 amino acids. The ends lost 2 bases at V and 2 bases at J; junction bases unmatched: 4. The CDR3 DNA reads as TGTGCCAGCAGTTACCACCGGACAGGGCAAGAGACCCAGTACTTC. Encoded protein: CASSYHRTGQETQYF.

This clonotype appeared many times. The J gene is TRBJ2-3, the V gene TRBV5-1; no clear D. Germline loops: CDR1 SGHRS, CDR2 YFSETQ. This CDR3 has 15 amino acids. V was clipped by 7 bases and J by 6 bases, with 21 bases between them. The CDR3 bases are TGCGCCAGCTGCACGCGAGAACACACGCTGGATACGCAGTATTTT. This gives the protein CASCTREHTLDTQYF.

The chain couples TRBV6-5 to TRBJ2-2; no reliable D call. This CDR3 comprises 13 residues. V was clipped by 7 bases and J by 7 bases, with 13 bases between them. Per germline, CDR1 MNHEY and CDR2 SVGAGI. CDR3 nucleotide sequence: TGTGCCAGCACCGAAGGAAGGTTCGGGGAGCTGTTTTTT. Encoded protein: CASTEGRFGELFF.

This clonotype was seen a few times. DNA for the CDR3: TGTGCCAGCAGTTTAGAGGCAGCGCAACCAAATAATGAAAAACTGTTTTTT. Protein: CASSLEAAQPNNEKLFF. The V gene is TRBV12-3 or TRBV12-4, the J gene TRBJ1-4; D not resolved. The V gene lost 1 base and the J gene lost 4 bases, with 16 bases spanning the gap. There are 17 residues in the CDR3.

Only a few counts were recorded for this clonotype. This rearrangement joins TRBV18 to TRBJ1-2, with TRBD1 identical over 7 bases. The ends lost 2 bases at V and 2 bases at J; junction bases unmatched: 2. Germline CDR1 KGHSH, CDR2 LQKENI. The CDR3 is 14 amino acids. Here the CDR3 DNA reads TGTGCCAGCTCACCAAGGGGACAGAACTATGGCTACACCTTC. It translates to CASSPRGQNYGYTF.

The J gene is TRBJ2-3, the V gene TRBV7-2, with D perhaps matching TRBD2 (6 bases). V was trimmed by 1 base and J by 5 bases, leaving 10 bases between them. Germline lookup yields CDR1 SGHTA and CDR2 FQGNSA. This CDR3 is 14 amino acids long. The CDR3 sequence: CASSLVLGGDTQYF. The CDR3 region has the DNA TGTGCCAGCAGCTTAGTGCTCGGGGGAGATACGCAGTATTTT.

The rearrangement uses TRBV5-1 and TRBJ1-6; D uncertain. CDR1 SGHRS and CDR2 YFSETQ come from the germline V gene. This CDR3 has 14 residues. V was cut by 0 bases and J by 5 bases, with 6 bases left in between. The CDR3 loop is CASSLGTHNSPLHF. In DNA form, the CDR3 reads TGCGCCAGCAGCTTGGGGACCCATAATTCACCCCTCCACTTT.

This clonotype came up a few times. This sequence joins TRBV5-1 and TRBJ2-1, with a possible D match to TRBD2 (6 bases). The CDR3 has 16 amino acids. Germline-derived CDR1 and CDR2 are SGHRS and YFSETQ. Trimming took off 0 bases at V and 5 bases at J, with 15 bases between the two ends. CDR3 nucleotides: TGCGCCAGCAGCTTGGGGGGACTCCAGCCACACAATGAGCAGTTCTTC. Translated, it gives CASSLGGLQPHNEQFF.

This clonotype has a handful of counts. The genes are TRBV7-2 and TRBJ2-1; TRBD2 is a possible D gene (6 bases). Germline assignment: CDR1 SGHTA and CDR2 FQGNSA. The CDR3 spans 16 residues. Trimming stripped 4 bases from V and 1 base from J, with 14 bases between. CDR3 protein: CASSSFMGLSYNEQFF. CDR3 bases: TGTGCCAGCAGCTCCTTCATGGGACTTTCCTACAATGAGCAGTTCTTC.

This clonotype was counted between two and nine times. This chain joins TRBV3-1 and TRBJ2-5; TRBD1 might be the D (5 bases). The CDR3 length is 16 residues. Germline lookup yields CDR1 LGHDT and CDR2 YNNKEL (reference sequence). V lost 0 bases to trimming and J lost 5 bases, with 16 bases between them. For the CDR3, the DNA is TGTGCCAGCAGCCAAGAGACAGCTGGGCCCCAGGAGACCCAGTACTTC. Translating gives CASSQETAGPQETQYF.

This clonotype was seen many times. V gene TRBV7-9 combines with J gene TRBJ2-3; D is uncertain. The V gene's germline CDR1 is SEHNR and CDR2 FQNEAQ (reference sequence). Trimming left V 4 bases short and J 0 bases short, with 14 bases between. The CDR3 totals 16 residues. This chain's CDR3 is CASSSHLLASTDTQYF. CDR3 DNA sequence: TGTGCCAGCAGCTCCCACCTTCTGGCTAGCACAGATACGCAGTATTTT.

The table lists this clonotype with a few counts. CDR3 in DNA: TGTGCCACCAGCAGAGATGGGGCAGGTTATGGCTACACCTTC. This gives the protein CATSRDGAGYGYTF. The chain recombines TRBV15 with TRBJ1-2; TRBD1 is a possible D gene (5 bases). Between the trimmed V and J ends, which lost 0 bases and 5 bases, there was a span of 10 bases. This CDR3 is 14 amino acids long. Germline V CDR1 and CDR2: LNHNV, YYDKDF (reference sequence). The full variable domain, in which reference TRBV15 and TRBJ1-2 provide the parts outside the CDR3, is DAMVIQNPRYQVTQFGKPVTLSCSQTLNHNVMYWYQQKSSQAPKLLFHYYDKDFNNEADTPDNFQSRRPNTSFCFLDIRSPGLGDTAMYLCATSRDGAGYGYTFGSGTRLTVV.

The chain combines TRBV7-2 with TRBJ2-1; 8 positions agree with TRBD2. The trim removed 6 bases at V and 6 bases at J, leaving 10 bases unmatched. The CDR3 spans 15 residues. Germline loops: CDR1 SGHTA, CDR2 FQGNSA. Written as DNA, the CDR3 is TGTGCCAGCAGTTATTACACCGGGACTAGCAATGAGCAGTTCTTC. Translated: CASSYYTGTSNEQFF.

The table lists this clonotype with a few counts. The chain combines TRBV6-5 with TRBJ1-1; the match to TRBD1 covers 7 bases. The CDR3 is 14 amino acids. The germline gives CDR1 MNHEY, CDR2 SVGAGI. J gave up 6 bases and V 4 bases, and 8 bases lay outside the gene matches. CDR3 amino acids: CASSSLTGWAEAFF. In DNA, the CDR3 is TGTGCCAGCAGTTCCCTGACAGGGTGGGCTGAAGCTTTCTTT.

Ten or more counts support this clonotype. The chain has TRBV7-7 and TRBJ2-7; TRBD2 matches 10 bases. The CDR3 totals 16 residues. Germline V gene sequence: CDR1 SSHAT, CDR2 FNYEAQ (reference sequence). CDR3 loop: CASIPQQRGGIGEQYV. CDR3 coding DNA: TGTGCTAGCATCCCCCAGCAGCGGGGGGGCATAGGCGAGCAGTACGTC.

V usage is TRBV4-2 and J usage is TRBJ2-3, with 11 bases that match TRBD1. CDR1 and CDR2 from the germline V gene are LGHNA and YNFKEQ. The CDR3 totals 16 residues. J gave up 3 bases and V 8 bases, and 10 bases lay outside the gene matches. The CDR3 loop reads CASRDLGQGVTDTQYF. CDR3 bases: TGTGCCAGCCGAGATCTGGGACAGGGGGTGACAGATACGCAGTATTTT.

Many counts were recorded for this clonotype. The chain employs TRBV4-2 and TRBJ2-7, with TRBD2 identical over 10 bases. The V gene's germline CDR1 is LGHNA and CDR2 YNFKEQ. Unmatched junction bases numbered 16, after V lost 4 bases and J lost 7 bases. The CDR3 is made up of 17 amino acids. CDR3 DNA sequence: TGTGCCAGCAGCCTATCCCTACTAGCGGGGCGGTCAGGGGAGCAGTACTTC. Amino acid sequence: CASSLSLLAGRSGEQYF.

This clonotype was detected ten times or more. This chain joins TRBV12-3 or TRBV12-4 and TRBJ2-7; 7 positions match TRBD1. This CDR3 has 13 residues. Trimming removed 4 bases from V and 6 bases from J; junction bases left unmatched: 6. CDR3 region: CASSSRQGGEQYF. For the CDR3, the DNA is TGTGCCAGCAGTTCCCGACAGGGCGGCGAGCAGTACTTC.

A few counts support this clonotype. The chain has TRBV5-1 and TRBJ2-4, with D possibly being TRBD1 or TRBD2 (5 bases each). The CDR3 spans 11 residues. Germline CDR1 SGHRS, CDR2 YFSETQ. The V gene lost 2 bases and the J gene lost 14 bases, with 11 bases spanning the gap. CDR3 sequence reads: CASSFWGKEYF. For the CDR3, the DNA is TGCGCCAGCAGCTTCTGGGGGAAAGAGTACTTC. The entire variable domain, with the rest obtained from reference TRBV5-1 and TRBJ2-4, is as follows: KAGVTQTPRYLIKTRGQQVTLSCSPISGHRSVSWYQQTPGQGLQFLFEYFSETQRNKGNFPGRFSGRQFSNSRSEMNVSTLELGDSALYLCASSFWGKEYFGAGTRLSVL.

This clonotype was recorded many times. The rearrangement uses TRBV7-2 and TRBJ2-1, with D tentatively TRBD1 (5 bases). The V end lost 8 bases, the J end lost 0 bases, and 11 bases lay between the germline ends. This CDR3 region has 14 residues. The germline CDR1 and CDR2 sequences are SGHTA and FQGNSA. The CDR3 region has the DNA TGTGCCAGCCGACAGTCCGGCTCCTACAATGAGCAGTTCTTC. Amino acid sequence: CASRQSGSYNEQFF.

This clonotype was counted many times. The chain employs TRBV29-1 and TRBJ1-2; D perhaps matches TRBD1 (5 bases). Germline lookup yields CDR1 SQVTM and CDR2 ANQGSEA. Trimming cost V 6 bases and J 5 bases, with 22 bases left between them. CDR3 length: 15 amino acids. The CDR3 sequence is CSVGGLMGDGYGYTF. In DNA form, the CDR3 reads TGCAGCGTCGGGGGGTTGATGGGGGACGGGTATGGCTACACCTTC.